The present entry profiles one T cell receptor beta chain with its context. This record comes from a study of shared clonotypes between healthy human individuals. Each PCR replicate from the sorted subsets contained 200 to 250 ng DNA, which is about 30,000 T cell genomes. TCRdb keeps only in-frame clones here, not all; method: immunoSEQ multiplex PCR. Found here are more than 2 million clones, around 95% of them singletons; the top ten hold over 0.1%. Naive CD4+ cells were CD45RA-selected; the remaining cells were memory. CDR3 length: 14 residues. V lost 0 bases and J lost 6, with 12 bases in between. In germline, CDR1 is SGHRS, CDR2 YFSETQ.

The clonotype comes from a man aged 18-30 years in good health. The sequenced sample was naive CD4+ T cells sorted from blood. Subset meaning: CD45RA+ positively selected. V is TRBV5-1 and J is TRBJ1-1; perhaps TRBD1 as D (5 bases). CDR3 residues: CASSLGRGSPEAFF. CDR3 coding DNA: TGCGCCAGCAGCTTGGGGCGGGGGAGCCCTGAAGCTTTCTTT. Together with reference TRBV5-1 and TRBJ1-1, the CDR3 gives the full variable domain: KAGVTQTPRYLIKTRGQQVTLSCSPISGHRSVSWYQQTPGQGLQFLFEYFSETQRNKGNFPGRFSGRQFSNSRSEMNVSTLELGDSALYLCASSLGRGSPEAFFGQGTRLTVV.